The table lists the clone carrying this TCR beta chain with a few counts. Germline trimming cut 4 bases from V and 4 bases from J; bases unmatched to any gene: 6. The CDR3 totals 16 residues. Germline-derived CDR1 and CDR2 are SGHRS and YFSETQ. The time point here: blood at routine non-recurrence follow-up after resection. Unsorted whole RNA samples from tumor, nontumor lung or frozen PBMC were sequenced. This sample is drawn from a study of spatial heterogeneity in lung cancer. About the research overall: The donors were approximately 70 patients with non-small cell lung cancer that was early-stage and untreated. Mean representation of each unique TCR and UMI combination in the raw reads exceeded nine occurrences. Detection of beta-chain sequences consistently exceeded that of alpha-chain sequences.

TCRdb ran MiXCR on the 5' RACE reads and lists one entry per CDR3 protein. The sample has some 120,000 distinct CDR3 sequences, 12% seen once; the top ten hold 16%. The starting material was PBMCs, obtained at follow-up. The chain joins TRBV5-1 to TRBJ2-1; 12 bases fit TRBD2. This TCR was recovered from a male donor with early-stage non-small cell lung cancer. The CDR3 region has the DNA TGCGCCAGCAGCCCGCCCCTAGCGGGGGGGTACAATGAGCAGTTCTTC. This codes for CASSPPLAGGYNEQFF.